The clone carrying this T cell receptor beta chain occurred a few times. The data originate from a study of blood T cell repertoires in COVID-19. Study background: In Cohort 3, a recovered donor had either two negative PCRs, clearance, or symptom resolution. Sites in the United States, Italy and Spain provided acute and convalescent COVID-19 samples.

Participant ages covered about 18 to 89 years across 24 US areas. Clinical history as reported by participants underpinned cohort assignment. The assay was immunoSEQ multiplex PCR, and TCRdb's table has in-frame clones only and misses some. The table lists roughly 210,000 clones, 87% of them singletons. The ends were cut back, 8 bases at V and 12 bases at J, with 23 bases in the middle. CDR1 KGHSH and CDR2 LQKENI come from the germline V gene. The CDR3 spans 15 residues. V gene TRBV18 combines with J gene TRBJ1-6, with D maybe TRBD1 (5 bases). The source of this sequence is a young man in a cohort exposed to, infected with or recovered from COVID-19 (not recorded which). Sequenced input: PBMCs or T cells enriched from blood (not recorded which). The DNA for the CDR3 is TGTGCCAGCACGGATTCGGCGGGACCCACCCTACCCCTCCACTTT. Translation: CASTDSAGPTLPLHF.